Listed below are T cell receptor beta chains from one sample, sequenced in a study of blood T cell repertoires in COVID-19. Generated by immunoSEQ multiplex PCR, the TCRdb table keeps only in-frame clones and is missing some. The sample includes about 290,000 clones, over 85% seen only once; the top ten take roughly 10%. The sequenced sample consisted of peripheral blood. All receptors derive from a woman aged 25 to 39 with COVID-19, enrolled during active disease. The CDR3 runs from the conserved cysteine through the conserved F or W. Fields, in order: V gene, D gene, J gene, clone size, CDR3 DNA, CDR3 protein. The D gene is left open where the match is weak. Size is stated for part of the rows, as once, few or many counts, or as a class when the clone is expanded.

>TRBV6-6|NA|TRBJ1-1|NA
TGTGCCAGCAGTTACTCCCAGGGGAACACTGAAGCTTTCTTT
CASSYSQGNTEAFF
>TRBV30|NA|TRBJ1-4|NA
TGTGCCTGGAGTGTTGGGTCAGGGTCCGAAAAACTGTTTTTT
CAWSVGSGSEKLFF
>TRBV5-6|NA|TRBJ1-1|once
TGTGCCAGCAGCTGGGGTAGGGGCCGGTATGAAGCTTTCTTT
CASSWGRGRYEAFF
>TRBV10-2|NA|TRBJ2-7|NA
TGCGCCAGCAGTGAGTCATCGGGACTCTACGAGCAGTACTTC
CASSESSGLYEQYF
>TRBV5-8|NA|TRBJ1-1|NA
TGTGCCAGCAGCTTGATAACTTTTCGGGCTGAAGCTTTCTTT
CASSLITFRAEAFF
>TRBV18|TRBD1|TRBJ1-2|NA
TGTGCCAGCTCAGGGCCTCCCTCACCGGACAGGACCGCATCGTCTTGGTATGGCTACACCTTC
CASSGPPSPDRTASSWYGYTF
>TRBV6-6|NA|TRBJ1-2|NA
TGTGCCAGCAGTTACGGGGGGAACTATGGCTACACCTTC
CASSYGGNYGYTF
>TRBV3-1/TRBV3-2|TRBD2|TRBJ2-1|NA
TGTGCCAGCAGCCAAGGCCCCGGGGGGGGCTCAGGAGGCTATGAGCAGTTCTTC
CASSQGPGGGSGGYEQFF
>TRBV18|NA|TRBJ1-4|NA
TGTGCCAGCTCACCATTGGGGGGGCGATCCGAAAAACTGTTTTTT
CASSPLGGRSEKLFF
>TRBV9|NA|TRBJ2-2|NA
TGTGCCAGCGGCGGGACAGTTTCCGGGGAGCTGTTTTTT
CASGGTVSGELFF
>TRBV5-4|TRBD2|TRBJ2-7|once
TGTGCCAGCAGTCGAGGACTAGCGGGGGGCTTATCCTACGAGCAGTACTTC
CASSRGLAGGLSYEQYF
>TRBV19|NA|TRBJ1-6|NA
TGTGCCAGTAGATCCCCTTCAACAGGCTCCTATAATTCACCCCTCCACTTT
CASRSPSTGSYNSPLHF
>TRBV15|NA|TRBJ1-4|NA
TGTGCCACCAGCAGAGATGGGGCAGTCAATGAAAAACTGTTTTTT
CATSRDGAVNEKLFF
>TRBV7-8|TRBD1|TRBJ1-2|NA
TGTGCCAGCACCCGAGCACCGTCGGGGACAGTCTATGGCTACACCTTC
CASTRAPSGTVYGYTF
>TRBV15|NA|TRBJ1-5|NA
TGTGCCACCAGCAGAGATCGGGGGTCGAATCAGCCCCAGCATTTT
CATSRDRGSNQPQHF
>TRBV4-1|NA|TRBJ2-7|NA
TGCGCCAGCAGCCTCACCAGTGGCTCCTACGAGCAGTACTTC
CASSLTSGSYEQYF
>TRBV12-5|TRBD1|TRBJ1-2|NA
TGTGCTAGTGGTTTGGTACCAGGGACAGGGGACGGCTACACCTTC
CASGLVPGTGDGYTF
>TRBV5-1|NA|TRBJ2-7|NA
TGCGCCAGCAGTGAGCGTAGCTCCTACGAGCAGTACTTC
CASSERSSYEQYF
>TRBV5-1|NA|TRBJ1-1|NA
TGCGCCAGCAGCTCCCTGGGCGCGGGTGGAACTTTCTTT
CASSSLGAGGTFF
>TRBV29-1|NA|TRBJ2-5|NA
TGCAGCGTCCACAAGACAGACCAAGAGACCCAGTACTTC
CSVHKTDQETQYF
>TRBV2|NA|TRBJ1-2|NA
TGTGCCAGCAGTGATGTGGACTCGAATTTTAGATATGGCTACACCTTC
CASSDVDSNFRYGYTF
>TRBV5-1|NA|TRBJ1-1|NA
TGCGCCAGCAGCTCAAAGGGGCTTGAAGCTTTCTTT
CASSSKGLEAFF
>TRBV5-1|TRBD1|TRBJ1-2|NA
TGCGCCAGCCAGTTGACAGGGGGCGAGGGCTACACCTTC
CASQLTGGEGYTF
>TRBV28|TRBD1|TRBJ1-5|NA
TGTGCCAGCAATACAGGGGGTTTTACGAATCAGCCCCAGCATTTT
CASNTGGFTNQPQHF
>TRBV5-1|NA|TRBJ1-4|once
TGCGCCAGCAGCTTCGGGCGAGGGAATGAAAAACTGTTTTTT
CASSFGRGNEKLFF
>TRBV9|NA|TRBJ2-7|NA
TGTGCCAGCAGCGTAGCTCCGGGGGTCTCCGAGCAGTACTTC
CASSVAPGVSEQYF
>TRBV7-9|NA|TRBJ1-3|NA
TGTGCCAGCAGCTTAGGGTCAGGGGCTGGAAACACCATATATTTT
CASSLGSGAGNTIYF
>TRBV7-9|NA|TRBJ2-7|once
TGTGCCAGCAGGTCTCAGGGTGTGGAGCAGTACTTC
CASRSQGVEQYF
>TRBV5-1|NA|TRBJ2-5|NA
TGCGCCAGCAGCTTGGACCTAGCGGAGACCCAGTACTTC
CASSLDLAETQYF
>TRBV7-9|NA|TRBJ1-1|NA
TGTGCCAGCAGCTTAGCCGGTTACCCTGAAGCTTTCTTT
CASSLAGYPEAFF
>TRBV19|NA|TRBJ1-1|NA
TGTGCCAGTAGTCTATGGCCCAGGTCGGCTTTCTTT
CASSLWPRSAFF
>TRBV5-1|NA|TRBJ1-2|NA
TGCGCCAGCAGCTTGGAGGCGGAGGTCCGTGGCTACACCTTC
CASSLEAEVRGYTF
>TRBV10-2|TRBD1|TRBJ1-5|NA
TGCGCCAGCAGTGATCAGGGGGCCCATCAGCCCCAGCATTTT
CASSDQGAHQPQHF
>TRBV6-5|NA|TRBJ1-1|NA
TGTGCCAGCATGATAGAATTTGGTACTGAAGCTTTCTTT
CASMIEFGTEAFF
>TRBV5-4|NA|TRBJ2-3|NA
TGTGCCAGCAGCGCCGGGGGAGATACGCAGTATTTT
CASSAGGDTQYF
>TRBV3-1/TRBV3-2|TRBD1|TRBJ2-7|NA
TGTGCCAGCAGCCCCCCGAGACAGGGCCCTGCTAGTGGCGAGCAGTACTTC
CASSPPRQGPASGEQYF
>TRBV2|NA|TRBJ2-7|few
TGTGCCAGGGGGGGACAGAGCTCCTACGAGCAGTACTTC
CARGGQSSYEQYF
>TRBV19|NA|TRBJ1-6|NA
TGTGCCAGTAGTTCCGATTTGACAAGTTTTAATTCACCCCTCCACTTT
CASSSDLTSFNSPLHF
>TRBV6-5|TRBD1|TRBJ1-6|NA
TGTGCCAGCAGTATTCGGACAGGGGGAAGTTCACCCCTCCACTTT
CASSIRTGGSSPLHF
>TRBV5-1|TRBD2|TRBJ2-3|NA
TGCGCCAGCAGCCCAGGACTAGCGGGGGGGCCGACAGATACGCAGTATTTT
CASSPGLAGGPTDTQYF
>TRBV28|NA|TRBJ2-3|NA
TGTGCCAGCAGAACTCGGGGCACAGATACGCAGTATTTT
CASRTRGTDTQYF
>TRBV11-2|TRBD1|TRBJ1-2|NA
TGTGCCAGCAGCTTTAGGTCGGGAGGGGGCAGAGATCACACCTTC
CASSFRSGGGRDHTF
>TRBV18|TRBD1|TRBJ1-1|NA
TGTGCCAGCTCATCAGACAGGGGCAACACTGAAGCTTTCTTT
CASSSDRGNTEAFF
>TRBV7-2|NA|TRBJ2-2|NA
TGTGCCAGCAGCCCGCCGGCTGGGCTCGGGGAGCTGTTTTTT
CASSPPAGLGELFF